The 27 T cell receptor beta chains below all came from one sample that was sequenced in a study of shared clonotypes between healthy human individuals. TCRdb's copy holds only in-frame clones and misses some; the assay was immunoSEQ multiplex PCR. Of 2 million to 3 million clones listed, more than 80% were seen once; the top ten hold more than 0.12%. Input material: naive CD4+ T cells sorted from blood. The subset is: CD45RA+ positively selected. Receptors originate from a young man in good health.

The V gene is TRBV10-2, the J gene TRBJ2-5; 7 bases agree with TRBD2. The junction had 7 bases not matched to a gene; V was cut back by 5 bases and J by 1 base. The CDR3 extends over 15 amino acids. The germline V gene has CDR1 WSHSY and CDR2 SAAADI. The CDR3 region is CASSRAASGQETQYF. CDR3 sequence (DNA): TGCGCCAGCAGTAGAGCTGCTAGCGGCCAAGAGACCCAGTACTTC.

The rearrangement joins TRBV7-2 to TRBJ2-7, with no clear D. This CDR3 has 15 amino acids. Germline CDR1 and CDR2: SGHTA and FQGNSA. Trimming cost V 2 bases and J 0 bases, with 11 bases left between them. CDR3 coding DNA: TGTGCCAGCAGCTTAACTCGGTTGAGCTCCTACGAGCAGTACTTC. Its translation: CASSLTRLSSYEQYF.

In this sample, this clone turned up once. The genes are TRBV19 and TRBJ2-4; the D call may be TRBD1 or TRBD2 (6 bases each). Germline lookup yields CDR1 LNHDA and CDR2 SQIVND (reference sequence). This CDR3 region has 14 residues. With 10 bases removed from V and 2 bases from J, the gap between germline ends came to 15 bases. CDR3 residues: CAIREDSTKNIQYF. The CDR3 DNA reads TGTGCCATTAGGGAGGACAGTACCAAAAACATTCAGTACTTC. Using reference TRBV19 and TRBJ2-4 for the parts outside the CDR3, the full variable domain is DGGITQSPKYLFRKEGQNVTLSCEQNLNHDAMYWYRQDPGQGLRLIYYSQIVNDFQKGDIAEGYSVSREKKESFPLTVTSAQKNPTAFYLCAIREDSTKNIQYFGAGTRLSVL.

Concerning this clone itself: Other DNA sequences in this specimen translate into the identical CDR3. J is TRBJ2-5 and V is TRBV14; 14 nucleotides agree with TRBD2. Germline lookup yields CDR1 SGHDN and CDR2 FVKESK. V dropped 4 bases and J dropped 5; count of bases not matched to a gene: 3. The CDR3 consists of 15 residues. DNA of the CDR3: TGTGCCAGCAGCCCGGGACTAGCGGGAGCCGAGACCCAGTACTTC. As protein: CASSPGLAGAETQYF. Variable domain in full (rest from reference TRBV14 and TRBJ2-5): EAGVTQFPSHSVIEKGQTVTLRCDPISGHDNLYWYRRVMGKEIKFLLHFVKESKQDESGMPNNRFLAERTGGTYSTLKVQPAELEDSGVYFCASSPGLAGAETQYFGPGTRLLVL.

V usage is TRBV4-1 and J usage is TRBJ1-6; TRBD1 is a possible D gene (6 bases). This CDR3 spans 19 amino acids. The V end lost 1 base, the J end lost 6 bases, and 22 bases lay between the germline ends. In germline, CDR1 is MGHRA, CDR2 YSYEKL. DNA of the CDR3: TGCGCCAGCAGCCAAGCACCAGACCAAAGCGCAGGGGTTAATTCACCCCTCCACTTT. The encoded protein is CASSQAPDQSAGVNSPLHF.

This clone was recorded only once. Different DNA sequences within this sample yield the same CDR3. The V call is TRBV5-1, the J call TRBJ2-2; perhaps TRBD2 as D (6 bases). Trimming took 4 bases from V and 5 from J, leaving 9 bases between them. The CDR3 runs 13 residues. Germline V gene data show CDR1 as SGHRS and CDR2 as YFSETQ. The chain's CDR3 is CASSLRETGELFF. The CDR3 bases are TGCGCCAGCAGCCTACGGGAGACCGGGGAGCTGTTTTTT.

The chain uses TRBV30 and TRBJ2-1; 12 nucleotides match TRBD2. Trimming took 1 base from V and 4 from J; bases not matched to a gene: 2. The germline V gene has CDR1 GTSNPN and CDR2 SVGIG (reference sequence). The CDR3 runs 15 residues. In DNA, the CDR3 is TGTGCCTGGAGTGAGGGACTAGCGGGTTACAATGAGCAGTTCTTC. It codes for CAWSEGLAGYNEQFF.

The rearrangement links TRBV7-9 to TRBJ2-3; D remains ambiguous. Looked up from germline, CDR1 is SEHNR and CDR2 is FQNEAQ (reference sequence). The CDR3 consists of 16 residues. Trimming removed 2 bases at V and 5 bases at J, with 17 bases between. The CDR3 coding sequence is TGTGCCAGCAGCTTATTGTCGCCCAGGATGATAGATACGCAGTATTTT. Translation: CASSLLSPRMIDTQYF.

Comments on this clone: The same CDR3 can be traced to other DNA sequences in this sample. The genes are TRBV9 and TRBJ2-3; no definite D call. Trimming removed 2 bases from V and 2 bases from J, with 9 bases in between. The CDR3 is 14 amino acids. Germline V gene data show CDR1 as SGDLS and CDR2 as YYNGEE. In DNA, the CDR3 is TGTGCCAGCAGCGTCGGCAGCCTCACAGATACGCAGTATTTT. The encoded protein is CASSVGSLTDTQYF.

The CDR3 coding sequence is TGTGCCAGCCGAAGGGGGGGAAATACCGGGGAGCTGTTTTTT. It is translated as CASRRGGNTGELFF. The chain joins TRBV11-3 to TRBJ2-2, with D perhaps TRBD2 (7 bases). Per germline, CDR1 SGHNT and CDR2 YENEEA. Trimming left V 8 bases short and J 5 bases short, with 15 bases between. CDR3 length: 14 residues.

V is TRBV7-2 and J is TRBJ2-2, with 10 bases identical to TRBD1. Per germline, CDR1 SGHTA and CDR2 FQGNSA. CDR3 length equals 14 residues. The ends lost 6 bases at V and 4 bases at J; junction bases unmatched: 2. The CDR3 bases are TGTGCCAGCAGAAGGACAGGGGGCACCGGGGAGCTGTTTTTT. Protein sequence: CASRRTGGTGELFF. The full variable domain, with the rest looked up from reference TRBV7-2 and TRBJ2-2, is GAGVSQSPSNKVTEKGKDVELRCDPISGHTALYWYRQSLGQGLEFLIYFQGNSAPDKSGLPSDRFSAERTGGSVSTLTIQRTQQEDSAVYLCASRRTGGTGELFFGEGSRLTVL.

This chain links TRBV6-6 with TRBJ1-1, with 7 bases fitting TRBD1. Germline V gives CDR1 MNHNY, CDR2 SVGAGI (reference sequence). The length of the CDR3 is 13 residues. Trimming cost V 4 bases and J 5 bases; bases outside gene matches: 4. CDR3 sequence reads: CASSLQGYTEAFF. For the CDR3, the DNA is TGTGCCAGCAGTTTACAGGGGTATACTGAAGCTTTCTTT.

This clone came up once. V and J are TRBV7-3 and TRBJ1-3; TRBD1 is a possible D gene (6 bases). The length of the CDR3 is 14 residues. Germline V lookup: CDR1 SGHTA, CDR2 FQGTGA. V was pared by 5 bases and J by 3 bases, with 11 bases between. The CDR3 nucleotides are TGTGCCAGCAGCCAAGGGGGGGTTGGAAACACCATATATTTT. Translated: CASSQGGVGNTIYF.

This clone was seen a handful of times. The rearrangement joins TRBV4-2 to TRBJ2-1, with a possible D match to TRBD1 (6 bases). From germline, CDR1 is LGHNA and CDR2 YNFKEQ. The V gene lost 0 bases and the J gene lost 1 base, with 10 bases spanning the gap. The length of the CDR3 is 16 residues. CDR3: CASSQEGQLSYNEQFF. The CDR3 bases are TGTGCCAGCAGCCAAGAAGGACAGCTGTCCTACAATGAGCAGTTCTTC.

Turning to this clone: This sample includes further DNA sequences coding for the same CDR3. The J gene is TRBJ2-1, the V gene TRBV5-1, with 7 nucleotides matching TRBD1. Germline-derived CDR1 and CDR2 are SGHRS and YFSETQ. The trim removed 0 bases at V and 3 bases at J, leaving 3 bases unmatched. This CDR3 region has 15 residues. CDR3 DNA: TGCGCCAGCAGCTTGGAGGGGGACAGCTACAATGAGCAGTTCTTC. It encodes CASSLEGDSYNEQFF.

The chain combines TRBV30 with TRBJ2-7; D unresolved. This CDR3 contains 14 residues. Trimming removed 2 bases from V and 10 bases from J, with 21 bases in between. Germline lookup yields CDR1 GTSNPN and CDR2 SVGIG (reference sequence). CDR3 sequence (DNA): TGTGCCTGGAGTTCTATGACGTCCAACGTCCGACAGTACTTC. Translating gives CAWSSMTSNVRQYF.

The rearrangement uses TRBV11-3 and TRBJ2-1, with 7 bases that match TRBD2. Germline loops: CDR1 SGHNT, CDR2 YENEEA. This CDR3 comprises 15 residues. V lost 8 bases to trimming and J lost 7 bases; unmatched junction nucleotides: 14. CDR3: CASAIRSGVTNEQFF. CDR3 DNA sequence: TGTGCCAGCGCGATACGGAGCGGGGTTACGAATGAGCAGTTCTTC.

Worth noting for this clone: The same CDR3 is also encoded by other DNA sequences in this sample. The rearrangement uses TRBV19 and TRBJ1-1; D is undetermined. V lost 3 bases and J lost 0, with 8 bases in between. Germline CDR1 reads LNHDA; CDR2 reads SQIVND (reference sequence). This CDR3 is built from 14 residues. Here the CDR3 reads CASSMREMNTEAFF. The CDR3 nucleotides read TGTGCCAGTAGTATGAGGGAAATGAACACTGAAGCTTTCTTT.

This clone was picked up a small number of times. Other DNA sequences in this sample translate to the same CDR3. The rearrangement uses TRBV5-1 and TRBJ1-3; the D is unclear. Germline CDR1 SGHRS, CDR2 YFSETQ. CDR3 length: 13 amino acids. Between the trimmed V and J ends, which lost 5 bases and 1 base, there was a span of 7 bases. CDR3 in amino acids: CASSSASGNTIYF. CDR3 DNA: TGCGCCAGCAGTTCGGCTTCTGGAAACACCATATATTTT. Full variable domain (missing parts from reference TRBV5-1 and TRBJ1-3): KAGVTQTPRYLIKTRGQQVTLSCSPISGHRSVSWYQQTPGQGLQFLFEYFSETQRNKGNFPGRFSGRQFSNSRSEMNVSTLELGDSALYLCASSSASGNTIYFGEGSWLTVV.

The V and J genes are TRBV5-4 and TRBJ2-3; D possibly matches TRBD1 or TRBD2 (5 bases each). Deletions cut 5 bases from V and 5 bases from J, with 21 bases between. The CDR3 consists of 16 residues. CDR1 SGHNT and CDR2 YYREEE come from the germline V gene (reference sequence). The CDR3 is CASSPILGVGEDTQYF. DNA of the CDR3: TGTGCCAGCAGTCCCATCTTGGGGGTTGGTGAAGATACGCAGTATTTT.

The chain links TRBV9 to TRBJ2-1; 8 nucleotides match TRBD2. With 4 bases clipped from V and 8 bases from J, the junction kept 8 bases outside the gene matches. The CDR3 is 14 residues long. In germline, CDR1 is SGDLS, CDR2 YYNGEE. The CDR3 DNA is TGTGCCAGCAGCATAGGGACTAGTGGGGATGAGCAGTTCTTC. Its protein product is CASSIGTSGDEQFF.

V is TRBV19 and J is TRBJ1-2; D unclear. V was clipped by 5 bases and J by 2 bases, with 9 bases between them. The CDR3 runs 13 residues. Germline-derived CDR1 and CDR2 are LNHDA and SQIVND (reference sequence). DNA of the CDR3: TGTGCCAGTAGTCCCACTGCGAACTATGGCTACACCTTC. Its protein product is CASSPTANYGYTF.

The rearrangement uses TRBV9 and TRBJ1-3, with D tentatively TRBD1 (5 bases). V was shortened by 0 bases and J by 3 bases, with 13 bases between the two germline ends. CDR1 SGDLS and CDR2 YYNGEE come from the germline V gene. The CDR3 has 16 amino acids. The CDR3 DNA reads as TGTGCCAGCAGCGTAGCTTTGGGGGGGAATGGAAACACCATATATTTT. Its protein is CASSVALGGNGNTIYF.

The chain couples TRBV5-1 to TRBJ1-4; 10 bases align to TRBD1. CDR3 length: 14 amino acids. The germline CDR1 and CDR2 sequences are SGHRS and YFSETQ. The ends lost 4 bases at V and 5 bases at J; junction bases unmatched: 2. CDR3 amino acids: CASSRGQGNEKLFF. CDR3 DNA: TGCGCCAGCAGCCGGGGACAGGGGAATGAAAAACTGTTTTTT. The full variable domain, completed using reference TRBV5-1 and TRBJ1-4, is KAGVTQTPRYLIKTRGQQVTLSCSPISGHRSVSWYQQTPGQGLQFLFEYFSETQRNKGNFPGRFSGRQFSNSRSEMNVSTLELGDSALYLCASSRGQGNEKLFFGSGTQLSVL.

The chain links TRBV5-6 to TRBJ2-5, with D perhaps given as TRBD1 or TRBD2 (5 bases each). The V and J ends lost 0 bases and 2 bases respectively, with 8 bases between them. The CDR3 is made up of 14 amino acids. The germline V gene encodes CDR1 SGHDT and CDR2 YYEEEE. The CDR3 DNA reads as TGTGCCAGCAGCTTGGGATGGGGGCAAGAGACCCAGTACTTC. Residues: CASSLGWGQETQYF. Using reference TRBV5-6 and TRBJ2-5 for the parts outside the CDR3, the full variable domain is DAGVTQSPTHLIKTRGQQVTLRCSPKSGHDTVSWYQQALGQGPQFIFQYYEEEERQRGNFPDRFSGHQFPNYSSELNVNALLLGDSALYLCASSLGWGQETQYFGPGTRLLVL.

With regard to this clone: The same CDR3 also results from other DNA sequences found in this sample. The chain employs TRBV7-9 and TRBJ1-1, with D possibly TRBD1 on 5 matching bases. Germline V gene lookup returns CDR1 SEHNR and CDR2 FQNEAQ (reference sequence). The CDR3 spans 14 residues. Trimming removed 2 bases from V and 0 bases from J, with 7 bases in between. CDR3 sequence (DNA): TGTGCCAGCAGCTTATTAGGGGTGAACACTGAAGCTTTCTTT. The encoded protein is CASSLLGVNTEAFF.

This chain joins TRBV5-8 and TRBJ2-5, with TRBD2 matching over 10 bases. The CDR3 runs 14 residues. CDR1 is SGHTS, CDR2 YDEGEE, per germline. The junction had 2 bases not matched to a gene; V was cut back by 3 bases and J by 3 bases. This CDR3 is CASSSTSGEETQYF. Here the CDR3 DNA reads TGTGCCAGCAGCTCCACTAGCGGGGAAGAGACCCAGTACTTC.